The clone carrying this TCR beta chain was found a few times. Its antigen is not known. General study results and limits: Tumor memory CD4+ T cell TCR gene usage clustered with blood and lymph node memory CD4+ cells and lymph node naive CD4+ cells. Tumor-infiltrating Treg TCR alpha and beta sequences overlapped most with tumor naive CD4+ T cells, then blood naive. The larger cohort examined one V-J beta rearrangement, not whole repertoires.

Trimming stripped 5 bases from V and 1 base from J, with 11 bases between. The CDR3 is made up of 14 amino acids. Germline V gives CDR1 LGHNT, CDR2 FRNRAP. Semi-nested PCR with Nested Universal Primer A followed constant-region reverse priming of full-length variable regions. TCRdb reanalysed the 5' RACE reads using MiXCR and keeps one entry per CDR3 protein. The data show approximately 57,000 distinct CDR3 sequences, less than 25% seen once. The sorted Tregs were CD4+CD25+CD127-/low cells. This TCR came from a female donor with breast cancer. The sequencing input was tumor-infiltrating Tregs sorted from the breast tumor. The chain couples TRBV12-5 to TRBJ1-1; no firm D call. The CDR3 DNA is TGTGCTAGTGGTCCCGTCAACACGAACACTGAAGCTTTCTTT. This codes for CASGPVNTNTEAFF.